This T cell receptor beta chain was obtained from a study of blood T cells in healthy people across ages. After removal of 2 bases from V and 7 bases from J, the junction contained 8 bases not matched to a gene. Germline V CDR1 and CDR2: MNHEY, SVGEGT. The CDR3 length is 15 residues. Through a sample-barcoded 5' primer and a J-beta primer mix, a second PCR was run for 7 to 11 cycles. TCRdb ran MiXCR on the 5' RACE reads and lists one entry per CDR3 protein. The sample comprises roughly 700,000 distinct CDR3 sequences, around half of which are singletons, and about 32% rests with the top ten. The clonotype originates from a woman in her sixties in good health. This chain links TRBV6-2 or TRBV6-3 with TRBJ2-1, with TRBD2 matching 7 bases. Source material: blood. The CDR3 loop reads CASSYRGGGLNEQFF. The CDR3 DNA sequence: TGTGCCAGCAGTTACCGGGGCGGGGGATTGAATGAGCAGTTCTTC.